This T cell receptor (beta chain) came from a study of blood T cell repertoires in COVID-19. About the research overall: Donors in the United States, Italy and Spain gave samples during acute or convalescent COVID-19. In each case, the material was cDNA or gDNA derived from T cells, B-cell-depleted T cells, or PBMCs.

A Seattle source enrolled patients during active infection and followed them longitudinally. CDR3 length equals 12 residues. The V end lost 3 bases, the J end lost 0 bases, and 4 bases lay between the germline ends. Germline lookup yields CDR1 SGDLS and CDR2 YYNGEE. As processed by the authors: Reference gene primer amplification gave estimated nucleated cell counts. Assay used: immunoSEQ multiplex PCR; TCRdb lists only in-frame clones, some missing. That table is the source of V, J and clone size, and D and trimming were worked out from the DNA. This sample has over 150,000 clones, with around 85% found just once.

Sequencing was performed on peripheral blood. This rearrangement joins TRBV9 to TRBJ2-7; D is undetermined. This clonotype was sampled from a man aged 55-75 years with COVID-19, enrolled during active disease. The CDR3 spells CASSANSYEQYF. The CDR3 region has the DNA TGTGCCAGCAGCGCCAACTCCTACGAGCAGTACTTC.